This T cell receptor beta chain appears in the sequencing data of a study of metastatic and nonmetastatic thyroid tumors. The overall study: Thyroid patients, malignant and benign, had repertoires compared across blood and tumor or nodule tissue.

The germline V gene encodes CDR1 SGHRS and CDR2 YFSETQ. Trimming took off 4 bases at V and 3 bases at J, with 6 bases between the two ends. The CDR3 spans 12 residues. Treatment of any kind had been given to no patient before thyroid surgery. As originally analysed: A classifier of distant metastasis in papillary thyroid cancer was built from CDR3 differences (across clinicopathological groups). From the PCR reads, TCRdb re-called clones with MiXCR. TCRdb's processing, not the study's, gives the V and J calls here. The sample has 15,000 to 20,000 clones, about 34% seen once. Sequencing used tumor tissue. The chain is built from TRBV5-1 and TRBJ2-3; D unclear. The clonotype was recovered from a female donor with papillary thyroid cancer or a benign thyroid nodule (not recorded which). Some clones in this sample may be carry-over from other donors' samples. DNA of the CDR3: TGCGCCAGCAGCCCTGGGACAGATACGCAGTATTTT. Encoded protein: CASSPGTDTQYF.